This TCR beta chain appears in the sequencing data of a study of shared clonotypes between healthy human individuals. General study findings and limits: The rarefaction results pointed to incomplete sorted-subset sequencing despite large depth. Only blood underwent sampling, and tissue repertoires likely differ.

Original processing notes: ImmunoSEQ yielded junction-only sequences lacking quality scores, so filtering differed. Only in-frame clones appear in the TCRdb table, and some are missing; sequencing was by immunoSEQ multiplex PCR. V, J and clone size reflect that table, while D and trimming were determined from the DNA. The table has some 2,000,000 clones, 95% seen once; the top ten hold roughly 0.13%. With 0 bases removed from V and 9 bases from J, the gap between germline ends came to 15 bases. CDR3 size: 14 residues. Germline CDR1 is GTSNPN and CDR2 is SVGIG (reference sequence). CD45RA+ naive and CD45RA-negative memory subsets were separated from CD4+ cells. To note about this clone: What it recognizes is unknown.

Sequencing input: naive CD4+ T cells sorted from blood. Subset in this sample: CD45RA+ positively selected. This sequence originates from a man between 18 and 29 years old in good health. The chain is built from TRBV30 and TRBJ2-1, with D unresolved. The CDR3 protein is CAWSVLGSRGEQFF. Here the CDR3 DNA reads TGTGCCTGGAGTGTATTGGGGTCCCGTGGTGAGCAGTTCTTC.